Shown below are 5 T cell receptor beta chains from a single sample sequenced in a study of neoadjuvant anti-PD-1 for oral cavity cancer. Using immunoSEQ multiplex PCR, the repertoire was profiled, and TCRdb retains in-frame clones only, with some absent. This table holds roughly 67,000 clones, 80% to 90% found once. This sample comprised PBMCs, obtained before nivolumab (anti-PD-1) treatment. All receptors come from a person aged 35-79 years with oral cavity squamous cell carcinoma.

The gene calls are TRBV7-8 and TRBJ1-4, with D possibly matching TRBD1 (5 bases). Trimming removed 5 bases from V and 7 bases from J, with 14 bases in between. This CDR3 contains 14 residues. CDR1 and CDR2 from the germline V gene are SGHVS and FQNEAQ. The CDR3 DNA is TGTGCCAGCAGCATGGAGGGACGGCGTGAAAAACTGTTTTTT. Translation gives CASSMEGRREKLFF.

This clone was observed once. The V call is TRBV6-1, the J call TRBJ2-1; D is unclear. Per the germline V gene, CDR1 is MNHNS and CDR2 is SASEGT. V gave up 3 bases and J gave up 5 bases, with 14 bases separating them. The CDR3 has 15 residues. This CDR3 is CASSENPTIHNEQFF. The CDR3, as DNA: TGTGCCAGCAGTGAGAATCCTACGATTCACAATGAGCAGTTCTTC.

The chain links TRBV7-9 to TRBJ1-1, with a weak D call TRBD1 (6 bases). The CDR3 is 14 amino acids. Germline lookup yields CDR1 SEHNR and CDR2 FQNEAQ (reference sequence). The ends were cut back, 3 bases at V and 0 bases at J, with 8 bases in the middle. The CDR3 is CASSFSGVNTEAFF. The CDR3 DNA follows: TGTGCCAGCAGCTTTTCAGGGGTGAACACTGAAGCTTTCTTT.

The sample holds a few counts of this clone. V gene TRBV30 combines with J gene TRBJ1-2; D gene uncertain. Germline CDR1 reads GTSNPN; CDR2 reads SVGIG (reference sequence). This CDR3 comprises 12 residues. V was pared by 2 bases and J by 2 bases, with 6 bases between. As DNA, the CDR3 is TGTGCCTGGAGTACCAGGAACTATGGCTACACCTTC. Amino acids: CAWSTRNYGYTF.

The gene calls are TRBV29-1 and TRBJ2-3; D is perhaps TRBD2 (6 bases). V was cut by 2 bases and J by 7 bases, with 16 bases left in between. CDR1 SQVTM and CDR2 ANQGSEA come from the germline V gene. This CDR3 spans 14 amino acids. CDR3 nucleotides: TGCAGCGTTGAATCGAACTCCGGGGGAAATACGCAGTATTTT. Translation gives CSVESNSGGNTQYF.